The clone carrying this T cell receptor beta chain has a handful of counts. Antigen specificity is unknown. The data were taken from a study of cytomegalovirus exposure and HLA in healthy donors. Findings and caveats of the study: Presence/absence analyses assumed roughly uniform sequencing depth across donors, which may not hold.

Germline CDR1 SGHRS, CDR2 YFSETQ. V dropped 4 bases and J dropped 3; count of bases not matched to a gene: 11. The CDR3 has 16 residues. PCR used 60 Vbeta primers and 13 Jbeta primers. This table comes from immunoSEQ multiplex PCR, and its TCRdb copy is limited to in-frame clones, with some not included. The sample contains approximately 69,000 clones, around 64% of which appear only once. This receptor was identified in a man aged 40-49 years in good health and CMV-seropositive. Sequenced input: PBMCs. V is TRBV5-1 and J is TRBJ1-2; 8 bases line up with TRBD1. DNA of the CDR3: TGCGCCAGCAGCCCCATCCCAGGGGGCTTGGACTATGGCTACACCTTC. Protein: CASSPIPGGLDYGYTF.